The clone carrying this T cell receptor (beta chain) has ten or more counts. Antigen: not known. Researchers collected 9 to 10 milliliters of peripheral blood from every single donor. For the second PCR, which ran for roughly 7 to 11 cycles, a sample-barcoded 5' primer and a J-beta primer mix were used. The template-switch adaptor, which had 12 random nucleotides, put a tag on each cDNA molecule. Every sample gave at least 2.5 million paired-end reads containing CDR3. Each CDR3 protein gets one entry after TCRdb re-called the 5' RACE reads with MiXCR. Here the sample spans some 790,000 distinct CDR3 sequences, more than 25% being singletons. V lost 2 bases and J lost 6; bases outside the gene matches: 3. The V gene's germline CDR1 is KGHDR and CDR2 SFDVKD. The CDR3 covers 15 residues. This specimen belongs to a study of blood T cells in healthy people across ages. Notes on the study in general: Total diversity from one million sequenced T cells was likely underestimated.

Sequencing was performed on blood. This clonotype was sampled from a woman of 80 years or more in good health. V usage is TRBV24-1 and J usage is TRBJ2-1; 10 nucleotides match TRBD1. In DNA, the CDR3 is TGTGCCACCAGTGATTCGGGACAGGGGAGCAATGAGCAGTTCTTC. This translates into CATSDSGQGSNEQFF.